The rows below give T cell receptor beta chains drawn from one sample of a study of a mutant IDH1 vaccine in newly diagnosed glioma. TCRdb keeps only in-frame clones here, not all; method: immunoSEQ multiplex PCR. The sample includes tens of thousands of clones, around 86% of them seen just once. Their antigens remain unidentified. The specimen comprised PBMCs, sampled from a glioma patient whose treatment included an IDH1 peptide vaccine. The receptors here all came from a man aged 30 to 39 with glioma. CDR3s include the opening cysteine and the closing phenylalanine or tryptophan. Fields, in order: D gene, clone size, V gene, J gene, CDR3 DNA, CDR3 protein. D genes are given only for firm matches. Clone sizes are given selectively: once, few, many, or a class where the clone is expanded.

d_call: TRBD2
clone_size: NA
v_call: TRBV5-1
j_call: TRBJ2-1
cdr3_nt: TGCGCCAGCAGCTCACTAGCGGGAGGGCCTAATGAGCAGTTCTTC
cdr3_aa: CASSSLAGGPNEQFF

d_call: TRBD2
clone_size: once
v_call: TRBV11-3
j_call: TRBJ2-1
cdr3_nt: TGTGCCAGCAGCGGCGGGGGGCTCTCCTACAATGAGCAGTTCTTC
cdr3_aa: CASSGGGLSYNEQFF

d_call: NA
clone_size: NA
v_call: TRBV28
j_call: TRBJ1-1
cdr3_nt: TGTGCCAGCAGTTCTACAGGGCAGAACACTGAAGCTTTCTTT
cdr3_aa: CASSSTGQNTEAFF

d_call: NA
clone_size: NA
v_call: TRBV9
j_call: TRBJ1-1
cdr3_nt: TGTGCCAGCAGCCCACTGGGTGCCGGTGAAGCTTTCTTT
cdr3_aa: CASSPLGAGEAFF

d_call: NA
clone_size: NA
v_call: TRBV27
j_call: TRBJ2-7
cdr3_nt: TGTGCTAGCAGTTTGTACAGCCCCGACCGGTACGAGCAGTACTTC
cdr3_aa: CASSLYSPDRYEQYF

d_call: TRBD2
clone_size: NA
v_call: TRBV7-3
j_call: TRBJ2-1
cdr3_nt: TGTGCCAGCAGCTCCTCGGACTTAGCGGGGGTCAACAATGAGCAGTTCTTC
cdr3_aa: CASSSSDLAGVNNEQFF

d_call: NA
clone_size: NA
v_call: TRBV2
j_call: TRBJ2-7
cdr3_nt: TGTGCCAGCATACAGGGCCCTGAAGAGCAGTACTTC
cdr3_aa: CASIQGPEEQYF

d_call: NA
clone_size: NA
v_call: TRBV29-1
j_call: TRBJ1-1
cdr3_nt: TGCAGCGTTGAAGAGTACAGTTCTAACACTGAAGCTTTCTTT
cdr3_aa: CSVEEYSSNTEAFF

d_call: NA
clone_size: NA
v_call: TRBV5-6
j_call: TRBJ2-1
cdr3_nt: TGTGCCAGCAGCTTTAGGGGGTACAATGAGCAGTTCTTC
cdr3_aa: CASSFRGYNEQFF

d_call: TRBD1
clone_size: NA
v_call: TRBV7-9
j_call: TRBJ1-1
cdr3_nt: TGTGCCAGCATAAAACGGTCAGAGAGCTGGGACAGGGCGAACACTGAAGCTTTCTTT
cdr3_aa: CASIKRSESWDRANTEAFF

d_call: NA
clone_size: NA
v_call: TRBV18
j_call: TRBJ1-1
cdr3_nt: TGTGCCAGCTCACCACCGGGCGGAGTGAACACTGAAGCTTTCTTT
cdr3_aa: CASSPPGGVNTEAFF

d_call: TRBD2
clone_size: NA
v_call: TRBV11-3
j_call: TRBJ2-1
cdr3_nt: TGTGCCAGCAGCTCCTCAGGGGCGGGGGGACCCTACAATGAGCAGTTCTTC
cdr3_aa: CASSSSGAGGPYNEQFF

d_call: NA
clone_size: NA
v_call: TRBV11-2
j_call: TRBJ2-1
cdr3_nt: TGTGCCAGCAGCTTAAGTAGCAGTTCCTACAATGAGCAGTTCTTC
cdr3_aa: CASSLSSSSYNEQFF

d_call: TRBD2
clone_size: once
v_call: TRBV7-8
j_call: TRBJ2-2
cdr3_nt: TGTGCCAGCAGCCTAAGGACTGGGCGGGAGAGCACCGGGGAGCTGTTTTTT
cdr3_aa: CASSLRTGRESTGELFF

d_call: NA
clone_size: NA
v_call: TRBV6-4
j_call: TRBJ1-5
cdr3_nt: TGTGCCAGCAGTGCGGAGTGGGGGCAGCCCCAGCATTTT
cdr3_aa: CASSAEWGQPQHF

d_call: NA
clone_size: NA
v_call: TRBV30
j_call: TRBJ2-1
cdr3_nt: TGTGCCTGGAGTGTAGAAAAGGAGCAGTTCTTC
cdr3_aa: CAWSVEKEQFF

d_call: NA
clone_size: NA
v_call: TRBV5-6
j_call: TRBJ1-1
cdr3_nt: TGTGCCAGTAGCTTGGTGGACAGCCCTAAAGCTTTCTTT
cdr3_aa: CASSLVDSPKAFF

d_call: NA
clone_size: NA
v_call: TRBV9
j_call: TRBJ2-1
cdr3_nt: TGTGCCAGCAGCTCCCCGACAGGCAATGAGCAGTTCTTC
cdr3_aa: CASSSPTGNEQFF

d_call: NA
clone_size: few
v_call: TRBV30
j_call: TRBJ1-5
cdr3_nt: TGTGCCTGGACTAATCAGGGTCAGCCCCAGCATTTT
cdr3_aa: CAWTNQGQPQHF

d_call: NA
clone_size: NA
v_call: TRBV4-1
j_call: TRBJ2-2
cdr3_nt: TGCGCCAGCAGTCAGGGGTTCGGGGAGCTGTTTTTT
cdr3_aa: CASSQGFGELFF

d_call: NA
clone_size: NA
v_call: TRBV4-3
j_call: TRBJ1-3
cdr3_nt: TGCGCCAGCAGCCAAGGGAGGGGTAGTGGAAACACCATATATTTT
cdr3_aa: CASSQGRGSGNTIYF

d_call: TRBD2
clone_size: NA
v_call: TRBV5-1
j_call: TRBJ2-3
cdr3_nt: TGCGCCAGCAGCCCCGCCGGACTAGCGGGAGTTAGGTCAGATACGCAGTATTTT
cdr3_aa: CASSPAGLAGVRSDTQYF